This TCR beta chain stems from a study of blood T cells in healthy people across ages. Study-level points and caveats: Naive T cell percentage showed a strong correlation with the diversity of TCR beta. From one million sequenced T cells, diversity estimates were lower bounds.

Germline assignment: CDR1 KGHDR and CDR2 SFDVKD. The CDR3 totals 9 residues. Trimming shortened V by 8 bases and J by 7 bases, and 4 bases separated the two germline ends. Through a sample-barcoded 5' primer and a J-beta primer mix, a second PCR was run for about 7 to 12 cycles. MiXCR was run by TCRdb on the 5' RACE reads, yielding one entry per CDR3 protein. The sample comprises 550,000 to 800,000 distinct CDR3 sequences, 20% to 25% of which are singletons, and under 4% rests with the top ten. On this clonotype itself: Its target is not known.

This TCR was recovered from a man in his 70s in good health. Sequenced sample: blood. The chain couples TRBV24-1 to TRBJ2-5; D is undetermined. The CDR3 DNA reads as TGTGCCACCAAGGGGACCCAGTACTTC. Its protein is CATKGTQYF.